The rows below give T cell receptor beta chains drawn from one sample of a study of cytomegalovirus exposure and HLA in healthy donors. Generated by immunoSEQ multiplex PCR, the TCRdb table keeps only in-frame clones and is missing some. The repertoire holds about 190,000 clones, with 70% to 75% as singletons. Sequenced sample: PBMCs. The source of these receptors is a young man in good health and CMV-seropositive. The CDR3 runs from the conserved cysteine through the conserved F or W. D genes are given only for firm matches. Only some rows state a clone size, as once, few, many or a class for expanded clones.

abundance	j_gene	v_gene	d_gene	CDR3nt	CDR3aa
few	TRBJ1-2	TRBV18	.	TGTGCCAGCTCACCACCGCTAGGACAGTTAGCTAACTATGGCTACACCTTC	CASSPPLGQLANYGYTF
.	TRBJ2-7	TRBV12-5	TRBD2	TGTGCTAGTGGTTTAGCGGGGGGTTCCTACGAGCAGTACTTC	CASGLAGGSYEQYF
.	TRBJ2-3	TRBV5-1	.	TGCGCCAGCAGCTTGGATATCCGCACAGATACGCAGTATTTT	CASSLDIRTDTQYF
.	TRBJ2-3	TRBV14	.	TGTGCCAGCAGCCCCGGAGGTGAGAATACGCAGTATTTT	CASSPGGENTQYF
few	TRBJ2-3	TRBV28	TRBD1	TGTGCCAGCAGTTTCCTAATCCCGACAGGGGGGAGCACAGATACGCAGTATTTT	CASSFLIPTGGSTDTQYF
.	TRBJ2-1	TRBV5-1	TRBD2	TGCGCCAGCAGTTTAGCGGGAGTTAAAGTGGAGCAGTTCTTC	CASSLAGVKVEQFF
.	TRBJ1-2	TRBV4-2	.	TGTGCCAGCAGCCAAGATGCTTTTTCAGGGGTCGCTAACTATGGCTACACCTTC	CASSQDAFSGVANYGYTF
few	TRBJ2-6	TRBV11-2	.	TGTGCCAGCAGCTTAGGACGGAGCTCTGGGGCCAACGTCCTGACTTTC	CASSLGRSSGANVLTF
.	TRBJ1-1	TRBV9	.	TGTGCCAGCAGCCTAAGACAGGATTCGGGTGAAGCTTTCTTT	CASSLRQDSGEAFF
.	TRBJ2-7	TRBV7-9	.	TGTGCCAGCAGCTTAGAGGGCGGACACTTGGGGCAGTACTTC	CASSLEGGHLGQYF
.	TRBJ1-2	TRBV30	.	TGTGCCTGGAGTTCAACAGGGACTAATGGCTACACCTTC	CAWSSTGTNGYTF
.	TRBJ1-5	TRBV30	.	TGTGCCTGGAGTACAATTAGGCAGGGCGGTCAGCCCCAGCATTTT	CAWSTIRQGGQPQHF
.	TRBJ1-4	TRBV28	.	TGTGCCAGCCGGTCCCAGACATCAACTAATGAAAAACTGTTTTTT	CASRSQTSTNEKLFF
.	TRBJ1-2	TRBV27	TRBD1	TGTGCCAGCAGTCCCCGGACAGGGGCTTTATTGTTTTATGGCTACACCTTC	CASSPRTGALLFYGYTF
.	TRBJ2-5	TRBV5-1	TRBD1	TGCGCCAGCAGCGCCCAACAGGGGCTGAAAGAGACCCAGTACTTC	CASSAQQGLKETQYF
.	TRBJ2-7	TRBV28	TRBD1	TGTGCCAGCAGTTCCGGGACAGGGGCCTACGAGCAGTACTTC	CASSSGTGAYEQYF
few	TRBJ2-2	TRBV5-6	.	TGTGCCAGCAGCTCCCTGAGCGTGACCGGTGAGGAGCTGTTTTTT	CASSSLSVTGEELFF
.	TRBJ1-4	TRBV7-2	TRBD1	TGTGCCAGCAGCGGCGGGACAGCAACTAATGAAAAACTGTTTTTT	CASSGGTATNEKLFF
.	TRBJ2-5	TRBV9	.	TGTGCCAGCGGTTCGACAGGAGTTAAAGAGACCCAGTACTTC	CASGSTGVKETQYF
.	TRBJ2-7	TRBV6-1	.	TGTGCCAGCAGCGTGCTCCTTTGGGGGGCCTACGAGCAGTACTTC	CASSVLLWGAYEQYF
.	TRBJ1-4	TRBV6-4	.	TGTGCCAGCACCGACGGAGTGAATGAAAAACTGTTTTTT	CASTDGVNEKLFF
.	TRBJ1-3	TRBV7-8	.	TGTGCCAGCAGCCCCAGGGTTGGCTGGAGCTCTGGAAACACCATATATTTT	CASSPRVGWSSGNTIYF
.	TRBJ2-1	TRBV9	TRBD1	TGTGCCAGCAGCCCCACTGGACAGGGCGGTTGGTTTAATGAGCAGTTCTTC	CASSPTGQGGWFNEQFF
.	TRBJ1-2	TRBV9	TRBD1	TGTGCCAGCAGCGGATGGGACAGCATCTATGGCTACACCTTC	CASSGWDSIYGYTF
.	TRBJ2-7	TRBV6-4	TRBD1	TGTGCCAGCAGCTTGAAGGAGACAGGGGCCTACGAGCAGTACTTC	CASSLKETGAYEQYF
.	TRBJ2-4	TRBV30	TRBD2	TGTGCCTGGAGTGTGGCGGGAGCAGCCAAAAACATTCAGTACTTC	CAWSVAGAAKNIQYF
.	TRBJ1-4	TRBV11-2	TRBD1	TGTGCCAGCAGCTTAGATTGGGGAGACAGGGTAGGAGAAAAACTGTTTTTT	CASSLDWGDRVGEKLFF
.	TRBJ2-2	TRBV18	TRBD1	TGTGCCAGCTCACCCCCGGGACAGGGGGTCACCGGGGAGCTGTTTTTT	CASSPPGQGVTGELFF
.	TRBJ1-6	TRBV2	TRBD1	TGTGCCAGCAGAGGACAGGGGGTGGATTCACCCCTCCACTTT	CASRGQGVDSPLHF
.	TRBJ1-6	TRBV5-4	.	TGTGCCAGCAGCTCGGACTTGTCCCGCTATAATTCACCCCTCCACTTT	CASSSDLSRYNSPLHF
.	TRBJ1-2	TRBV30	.	TGTGCCTGGAGTGTCCGGGGTTACCCCTATGGCTACACCTTC	CAWSVRGYPYGYTF
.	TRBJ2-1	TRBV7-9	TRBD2	TGTGCCAGCAGCCGGCCGAGCGGGAGCTCGAATGAGCAGTTCTTC	CASSRPSGSSNEQFF
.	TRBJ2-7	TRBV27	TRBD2	TGTGCCAGCAGTTTGTCCTCCCCCAGCGGGGGCCAGTACGAGCAGTACTTC	CASSLSSPSGGQYEQYF
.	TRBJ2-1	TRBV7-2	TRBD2	TGTGCCAGCAGCTTAGTTGATAGCGGGGCAGGGTTCTTC	CASSLVDSGAGFF
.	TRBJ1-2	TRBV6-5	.	TGTGCCAGCAGTTACACGCCTAGATATGGCTACACCTTC	CASSYTPRYGYTF
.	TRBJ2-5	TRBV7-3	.	TGTGCCAGCGCGACAGGATGGCGAGAGACCCAGTACTTC	CASATGWRETQYF
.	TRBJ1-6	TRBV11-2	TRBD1	TGTGCCAGCAGCCCTGTGGCCGGACAGGGGCGGAAACCCCTCCACTTT	CASSPVAGQGRKPLHF
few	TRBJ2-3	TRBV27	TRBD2	TGTGCCAGCAGTCCTACCGGGACTAGAGAGGTGCAGGGTACGCAGTATTTT	CASSPTGTREVQGTQYF
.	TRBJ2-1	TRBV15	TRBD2	TGTGCCACCAGACCAACTAGCGGGTCCTACAATGAGCAGTTCTTC	CATRPTSGSYNEQFF
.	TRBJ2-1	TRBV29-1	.	TGCAGCGTTATCAGCCGGGAGCGATACAATGAGCAGTTCTTC	CSVISRERYNEQFF
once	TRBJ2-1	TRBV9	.	TGTGCCAGCAGCGGAGGGCGGGCCTACAATGAGCAGTTCTTC	CASSGGRAYNEQFF
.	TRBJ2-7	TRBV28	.	TGTGCCAGCAGCCCCGGAGGGACCGCGAGCTCCTACGAGCAGTACTTC	CASSPGGTASSYEQYF
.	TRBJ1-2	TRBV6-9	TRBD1	TGTGCCAGCCCCCAGGGGGCGAACTATGGCTACACCTTC	CASPQGANYGYTF
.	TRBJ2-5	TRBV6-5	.	TGTGCCAGCACCATCAACCAGCAAGAGACCCAGTACTTC	CASTINQQETQYF
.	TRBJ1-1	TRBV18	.	TGTGCCAGCTCACCCCAGGCGAACACTGAAGCTTTCTTT	CASSPQANTEAFF
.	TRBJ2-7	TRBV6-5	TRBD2	TGTGCCAGCGGGAGCGGGGGGACGCGGCACGAGCAGTACTTC	CASGSGGTRHEQYF
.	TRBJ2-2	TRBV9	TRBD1	TGTGCCAGCAGCGCCAGGGGGTGGCCTGACACCGGGGAGCTGTTTTTT	CASSARGWPDTGELFF
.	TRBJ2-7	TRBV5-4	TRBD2	TGTGCCAGCAGCTTGGGGCTTGGGGGGGTAGGCAGGGCACACTCCTACGAGCAGTACTTC	CASSLGLGGVGRAHSYEQYF
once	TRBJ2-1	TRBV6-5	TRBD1	TGTGCCAGCAGTCCCGGGACAGGGCTCTACAATGAGCAGTTCTTC	CASSPGTGLYNEQFF
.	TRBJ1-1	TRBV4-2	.	TGTGCCAGCAGCCCCAAGTCCTGGGGGCAGGGTGTCACTGAAGCTTTCTTT	CASSPKSWGQGVTEAFF